These 12 T cell receptor beta chains were all obtained from the same sample, sequenced in a study of T cells in Graves' hyperthyroidism and ophthalmopathy. Amplified TCR beta CDR3 regions derived from RNA transcripts. First-round RT-PCR with HTBI primers amplified the TCR CDR3 region. TCRdb ran MiXCR on the multiplex PCR reads and lists one entry per CDR3 protein. The sample carries about 700,000 distinct CDR3 sequences, about 45% recorded once. The specimen sequenced was peripheral blood or thyroid tissue (not recorded which). The receptor source for this set is an adult man with Graves' disease, either hyperthyroidism or ophthalmopathy (not recorded which).

About this clonotype itself: Mismatch with germline at one junction end may stem from a read error. The chain carries TRBV29-1 and TRBJ2-2; D may match TRBD1 or TRBD2 (5 bases each). Germline CDR1 and CDR2: SQVTM and ANQGSEA. There are 13 residues in the CDR3. For the CDR3, the DNA is TGCAGCGTTGCTGGGGCGGCCACCGGGGAGCTGCTTTTT. Amino acids: CSVAGAATGELLF.

This clonotype has only a few counts. The chain uses TRBV10-3 and TRBJ2-7; D may be TRBD1 or TRBD2 (5 bases each). The CDR3 sequence is 14 residues long. The V gene lost 4 bases and the J gene lost 8 bases, with 18 bases spanning the gap. CDR1 is ENHRY and CDR2 is SYGVKD in the germline V gene. CDR3 region: CAISARDERAKQYF. The CDR3 bases are TGTGCCATCAGTGCCCGGGACGAAAGAGCCAAGCAGTACTTC.

This clonotype was recorded at least ten times. This rearrangement joins TRBV25-1 to TRBJ1-6; no reliable D call. The germline V and J ends were trimmed by 1 base and 8 bases, with 12 bases remaining between them. Germline V gene sequence: CDR1 MGHDK, CDR2 SYGVNS. This CDR3 has 15 residues. The CDR3 loop reads CASSELGKADSPLHF. The CDR3 DNA reads as TGTGCCAGCAGTGAATTAGGGAAGGCGGATTCACCCCTCCACTTT.

Only a few counts were recorded for this clonotype. The junction shows a germline mismatch at one end, possibly a read error. This chain links TRBV10-3 with TRBJ2-5, with a tentative D call TRBD2 (5 bases). CDR1 is ENHRY and CDR2 is SYGVKD in the germline V gene. The CDR3 covers 16 residues. CDR3 nucleotides: TGTGCCAGCAGTGACTCGACGGGGTGGGCCCAAGAGACCCAGTACTTC. This sequence encodes CASSDSTGWAQETQYF.

V and J are TRBV24-1 and TRBJ1-5, with 8 bases lining up with TRBD1. Germline V CDR1 and CDR2: KGHDR, SFDVKD. This CDR3 comprises 15 residues. Germline trimming cut 5 bases from V and 6 bases from J; bases unmatched to any gene: 8. The CDR3 is CATSGTTGEAQPQHF. The CDR3 DNA is TGTGCCACCAGTGGAACGACAGGGGAAGCTCAGCCCCAGCATTTT.

The chain recombines TRBV19 with TRBJ1-5; possible D gene TRBD1, 5 bases. Germline V gene sequence: CDR1 LNHDA, CDR2 SQIVND (reference sequence). Trimming shortened V by 7 bases and J by 9 bases, and 10 bases separated the two germline ends. CDR3 size: 11 residues. CDR3 sequence: CASNRGGPQHF. The CDR3 nucleotides read TGTGCCAGTAACCGGGGGGGGCCCCAGCATTTT.

Points on this clonotype: No DNA is shown, since the ends of the CDR3 on it are uncertain; the CDR3 is the one TCRdb lists. V gene TRBV9 combines with J gene TRBJ1-5. The CDR3 has 20 amino acids, counting both end residues. The germline V gene encodes CDR1 SGDLS and CDR2 YYNGEE. The CDR3 spells CASSFYICSARDQWDQPQHF.

The table lists this clonotype with a few counts. The chain joins TRBV13 to TRBJ1-3; D perhaps matches TRBD1 (6 bases). This CDR3 contains 15 residues. Germline V lookup: CDR1 PRHDT, CDR2 FYEKMQ (reference sequence). V lost 4 bases, J lost 0 bases, and 10 bases lay in between. Here the CDR3 reads CASSSRDISGNTIYF. CDR3 coding DNA: TGTGCCAGCAGCTCCAGGGACATCTCTGGAAACACCATATATTTT.

This sequence joins TRBV10-3 and TRBJ1-5; no definite D call. The CDR3 sequence is 16 residues long. Germline V gives CDR1 ENHRY, CDR2 SYGVKD. Trimming took 6 bases from V and 0 from J, leaving 15 bases between them. The CDR3 spells CAIRFRIGDSNQPQHF. In DNA, the CDR3 is TGTGCCATCAGATTCCGGATCGGAGATAGCAATCAGCCCCAGCATTTT.

Only a few counts were recorded for this clonotype. The V and J genes are TRBV20-1 and TRBJ2-7; a weak D match, TRBD2 (6 bases). Germline loops: CDR1 DFQATT, CDR2 SNEGSKA (reference sequence). The V end lost 3 bases, the J end lost 0 bases, and 9 bases lay between the germline ends. The CDR3 is 13 amino acids. CDR3 nucleotides: TGCAGTGCTAGGGAGACTAGCTCCTACGAGCAGTACTTC. Translating gives CSARETSSYEQYF.

The chain links TRBV24-1 to TRBJ2-5, with D perhaps given as TRBD1 or TRBD2 (5 bases each). Trimming took off 4 bases at V and 4 bases at J, with 15 bases between the two ends. The germline V gene has CDR1 KGHDR and CDR2 SFDVKD. CDR3 size: 15 residues. CDR3 loop: CATSETGTQVETQYF. The CDR3 coding sequence is TGTGCCACCAGTGAAACCGGGACGCAGGTAGAGACCCAGTACTTC.

Ten or more counts support this clonotype. This chain links TRBV2 with TRBJ1-3, with D uncertain. There are 16 residues in the CDR3. The germline CDR1 and CDR2 sequences are SNHLY and FYNNEI. V was shortened by 1 base and J by 5 bases, with 15 bases between the two germline ends. CDR3 residues: CASSEGRGYSRNTIYF. The CDR3 DNA follows: TGTGCCAGCAGTGAAGGTCGAGGGTATAGTAGAAACACCATATATTTT.